The 28 T cell receptor beta chains in this list originate from one sample, sequenced in a study of blood T cell repertoires in COVID-19. Some clones are missing from TCRdb's copy, which holds only in-frame ones; the method was immunoSEQ multiplex PCR. The table includes under 300,000 clones, 86% detected once. Sequenced input: peripheral blood. All receptors come from a man aged 25 to 40 who had recovered from COVID-19.

The genes are TRBV13 and TRBJ1-3, with 8 positions matching TRBD1. Germline CDR1 reads PRHDT; CDR2 reads FYEKMQ (reference sequence). CDR3 length: 15 amino acids. V was pared by 3 bases and J by 9 bases, with 10 bases of the junction left unmatched. DNA for the CDR3: TGTGCCAGCAGCTTGAATCAGGGGGCTTTGACCACCATATATTTT. It encodes CASSLNQGALTTIYF.

The chain employs TRBV7-9 and TRBJ1-1, with D maybe TRBD1 (5 bases). Trimming stripped 7 bases from V and 6 bases from J, with 18 bases between. The CDR3 covers 14 residues. The germline V gene has CDR1 SEHNR and CDR2 FQNEAQ (reference sequence). CDR3 nucleotides: TGTGCCAGCAAGGGGAACAGTCCGTTAGCTGAAGCTTTCTTT. Protein: CASKGNSPLAEAFF.

The CDR3 region has the DNA TGCGCCACCGCCGGGACAGGGGTTTCTGAAGCTTTCTTT. It specifies CATAGTGVSEAFF. This chain uses TRBV5-1 with TRBJ1-1, with 10 bases aligning to TRBD1. The CDR3 has 13 residues. The germline V gene encodes CDR1 SGHRS and CDR2 YFSETQ. The V and J ends lost 9 bases and 6 bases, in that order; junction bases with no gene match: 8.

This chain links TRBV2 with TRBJ2-5; 7 bases are a match to TRBD1. The germline V gene has CDR1 SNHLY and CDR2 FYNNEI. V shed 6 bases and J 5 bases; nucleotides not matched to a gene: 6. This CDR3 contains 13 residues. The CDR3 is CASSPDRVETQYF. For the CDR3, the DNA is TGTGCCAGCAGCCCTGACAGGGTGGAGACCCAGTACTTC.

The gene calls are TRBV7-7 and TRBJ2-5; 8 bases agree with TRBD2. The V gene end was trimmed by 5 bases and the J gene end by 2 bases; junction bases not matched to a gene: 7. Germline V gives CDR1 SSHAT, CDR2 FNYEAQ (reference sequence). This CDR3 comprises 15 residues. Here the CDR3 reads CASSPTRGGQETQYF. The CDR3 nucleotides are TGTGCCAGCAGCCCCACCCGGGGGGGGCAAGAGACCCAGTACTTC.

The chain uses TRBV25-1 and TRBJ1-1; 8 nucleotides agree with TRBD1. V shed 1 base, J shed 5 bases, and the junction held 6 bases outside the gene matches. The CDR3 totals 15 residues. Per germline, CDR1 MGHDK and CDR2 SYGVNS. CDR3 coding DNA: TGTGCCAGCAGTGAATGGGCAGGGGGCAGGACTGAAGCTTTCTTT. Its translation is CASSEWAGGRTEAFF. Full variable domain (outside the CDR3, taken from reference TRBV25-1 and TRBJ1-1): EADIYQTPRYLVIGTGKKITLECSQTMGHDKMYWYQQDPGMELHLIHYSYGVNSTEKGDLSSESTVSRIRTEHFPLTLESARPSHTSQYLCASSEWAGGRTEAFFGQGTRLTVV.

This chain connects TRBV19 to TRBJ1-6; 7 bases align to TRBD1. J lost 8 bases, V lost 5 bases, and 9 bases had no gene match. The CDR3 is 15 residues long. Germline assignment: CDR1 LNHDA and CDR2 SQIVND (reference sequence). CDR3 sequence (DNA): TGTGCCAGTAGTCGCGGACAGGCCAGGGATTCACCCCTCCACTTT. This gives the protein CASSRGQARDSPLHF.

The V and J genes are TRBV29-1 and TRBJ2-7, with unresolved D. Germline assignment: CDR1 SQVTM and CDR2 ANQGSEA. The CDR3 runs to 13 residues. Trimming removed 0 bases at V and 2 bases at J, with 8 bases between. Here the CDR3 DNA reads TGCAGCGTTGAAGATTCTGCAGCCTACGAGCAGTACTTC. Encoded protein: CSVEDSAAYEQYF.

This chain joins TRBV5-5 and TRBJ1-3, with a weak D call TRBD1 (6 bases). The CDR3 runs 17 residues. The V and J ends lost 0 bases and 0 bases respectively, with 13 bases between them. Per the germline V gene, CDR1 is SGHKS and CDR2 is YYEKEE (reference sequence). This CDR3 is CASSLALGHPSGNTIYF. The CDR3 region has the DNA TGTGCCAGCAGCTTGGCCTTGGGACATCCCTCTGGAAACACCATATATTTT.

The chain carries TRBV19 and TRBJ1-2; D ambiguous. The germline V gene has CDR1 LNHDA and CDR2 SQIVND (reference sequence). The CDR3 contains 15 residues. V gave up 1 base and J gave up 5 bases, with 14 bases separating them. The CDR3 nucleotides read TGTGCCAGTAGTATAGCTGGCAGGTCCAATTATGGCTACACCTTC. It codes for CASSIAGRSNYGYTF.

The chain employs TRBV5-1 and TRBJ2-1; 10 positions match TRBD2. This CDR3 contains 16 residues. Germline CDR1 is SGHRS and CDR2 is YFSETQ. The V and J ends lost 0 bases and 3 bases, in that order; junction bases with no gene match: 3. The CDR3 loop reads CASSLAVAGGYNEQFF. The DNA for the CDR3 is TGCGCCAGCAGCTTGGCCGTAGCGGGGGGCTACAATGAGCAGTTCTTC.

This clone was seen once. The chain employs TRBV6-5 and TRBJ2-7; TRBD1 aligns across 7 bases. Germline loops: CDR1 MNHEY, CDR2 SVGAGI. This CDR3 contains 14 residues. With 0 bases clipped from V and 2 bases from J, the junction kept 1 base outside the gene matches. The CDR3 loop is CASSYSGQTYEQYF. In nucleotides, the CDR3 is TGTGCCAGCAGTTACTCGGGACAGACCTACGAGCAGTACTTC.

This chain links TRBV2 with TRBJ2-7, with TRBD1 matching 7 bases. From germline, CDR1 is SNHLY and CDR2 FYNNEI. The CDR3 has 15 residues. J was trimmed by 4 bases and V by 6 bases; bases with no gene match: 12. The CDR3 coding sequence is TGTGCCAGCAGGGCCCCACAGGGGAACCTTTACGAGCAGTACTTC. Translation gives CASRAPQGNLYEQYF.

This chain joins TRBV19 and TRBJ1-5; TRBD1 matches at 8 bases. Germline V gives CDR1 LNHDA, CDR2 SQIVND (reference sequence). This CDR3 comprises 16 residues. The J segment lost 2 bases and the V segment lost 5 bases, leaving 8 bases of the junction unmatched. Here the CDR3 DNA reads TGTGCCAGTAGTCCGGGGACAGGAGGCCGCAATCAGCCCCAGCATTTT. Amino acid sequence: CASSPGTGGRNQPQHF.

This chain uses TRBV7-9 with TRBJ1-2, with D uncertain. CDR1 and CDR2 from the germline V gene are SEHNR and FQNEAQ (reference sequence). Trimming left V 7 bases short and J 8 bases short, with 20 bases between. CDR3 length: 14 residues. This chain's CDR3 is CASNSVGIPRGYTF. The CDR3 nucleotides are TGTGCCAGCAACTCAGTCGGGATCCCCCGAGGCTACACCTTC.

The chain carries TRBV7-2 and TRBJ2-5, with a tentative D call TRBD2 (5 bases). This CDR3 has 14 residues. Trimming shortened V by 1 base and J by 4 bases, and 10 bases separated the two germline ends. The germline V gene encodes CDR1 SGHTA and CDR2 FQGNSA. Written as DNA, the CDR3 is TGTGCCAGCAGCTTAGAGGCTAGCAGAGAGACCCAGTACTTC. Its translation: CASSLEASRETQYF.

This chain connects TRBV12-3 or TRBV12-4 to TRBJ2-1; D gene unclear. CDR3 size: 12 residues. The V and J ends lost 5 bases and 6 bases respectively, with 8 bases between them. The DNA of the CDR3 is TGTGCCAGCAGTCTAGGGCCCAATGAGCAGTTCTTC. Encoded protein: CASSLGPNEQFF.

This chain joins TRBV16 and TRBJ1-4; D gene ambiguous. The V end lost 1 base, the J end lost 1 base, and 7 bases lay between the germline ends. The germline CDR1 and CDR2 sequences are KGHSY and FQNENV. This CDR3 is built from 15 residues. CDR3 nucleotide sequence: TGTGCCAGCAGCCAATTGGCGGGAACTAATGAAAAACTGTTTTTT. This codes for CASSQLAGTNEKLFF.

This chain joins TRBV4-1 and TRBJ1-5; perhaps TRBD1 as D (5 bases). Trimming cost V 4 bases and J 9 bases, with 19 bases left between them. Looked up from germline, CDR1 is MGHRA and CDR2 is YSYEKL. The CDR3 has 15 residues. The CDR3 bases are TGCGCCAGCAGCCCGCCCGTGGGCAGGGAATCGCCCCAGCATTTT. Residues: CASSPPVGRESPQHF.

This clone is a singleton in its sample. CDR3 residues: CASKRETANTGELFF. DNA for the CDR3: TGTGCCAGCAAGAGGGAGACGGCAAACACCGGGGAGCTGTTTTTT. The rearrangement uses TRBV2 and TRBJ2-2, with D possibly being TRBD2 (5 bases). Looked up from germline, CDR1 is SNHLY and CDR2 is FYNNEI. V was trimmed by 7 bases and J by 2 bases, leaving 14 bases between them. There are 15 residues in the CDR3.

The rearrangement joins TRBV9 to TRBJ2-1, with 15 bases that match TRBD2. This CDR3 is 19 amino acids long. V trimming: 4 bases; J trimming: 5 bases; junction bases outside the gene matches: 13. The germline V gene encodes CDR1 SGDLS and CDR2 YYNGEE. Written as DNA, the CDR3 is TGTGCCAGCAGCCCACAATTCGGGACTAGCGGGGGGATTAACAATGAGCAGTTCTTC. Residues: CASSPQFGTSGGINNEQFF.

This clone was seen more than once but under ten times. The gene calls are TRBV11-2 and TRBJ1-1; D unclear. The CDR3 sequence is 13 residues long. Per the germline V gene, CDR1 is SGHAT and CDR2 is FQNNGV. Trimming shortened V by 0 bases and J by 10 bases, and 12 bases separated the two germline ends. The CDR3 loop reads CASSLEGRGPAFF. The CDR3 region has the DNA TGTGCCAGCAGCTTAGAGGGGAGAGGGCCAGCTTTCTTT. The full variable domain, rest sourced from reference TRBV11-2 and TRBJ1-1, is EAGVAQSPRYKIIEKRQSVAFWCNPISGHATLYWYQQILGQGPKLLIQFQNNGVVDDSQLPKDRFSAERLKGVDSTLKIQPAKLEDSAVYLCASSLEGRGPAFFGQGTRLTVV.

The genes are TRBV18 and TRBJ1-5; possible D gene TRBD1, 5 bases. This CDR3 has 12 amino acids. CDR1 and CDR2 (germline): KGHSH, LQKENI. V lost 8 bases to trimming and J lost 5 bases, with 10 bases between them. The DNA for the CDR3 is TGTGCCAGCGCGGCGACAGATCAGCCCCAGCATTTT. Its translation is CASAATDQPQHF.

The chain links TRBV19 to TRBJ1-4; 8 bases map to TRBD1. V shed 10 bases, J shed 0 bases, and the junction held 7 bases outside the gene matches. Germline CDR1 LNHDA, CDR2 SQIVND (reference sequence). The CDR3 sequence is 15 residues long. CDR3 coding DNA: TGTGCCACCTTGGACAGGGCCGCAACTAATGAAAAACTGTTTTTT. This gives the protein CATLDRAATNEKLFF.

The chain combines TRBV10-2 with TRBJ1-1, with a tentative D call TRBD1 (5 bases). The CDR3 runs to 15 residues. Between the trimmed V and J ends, which lost 5 bases and 1 base, there was a span of 14 bases. Germline V gene lookup returns CDR1 WSHSY and CDR2 SAAADI. The DNA for the CDR3 is TGCGCCAGCAGTCCCTTTGACGGGGGGAACACTGAAGCTTTCTTT. It specifies CASSPFDGGNTEAFF.

This chain uses TRBV6-5 with TRBJ1-1; tentative D call: TRBD1 (5 bases). Germline V gene lookup returns CDR1 MNHEY and CDR2 SVGAGI. The length of the CDR3 is 14 residues. V shed 2 bases and J shed 1 base, with 8 bases lying between them. The CDR3 nucleotides are TGTGCCAGCAGTTACCAAGGGGCGAACACTGAAGCTTTCTTT. Its protein product is CASSYQGANTEAFF.

V is TRBV19 and J is TRBJ1-5; the D is unclear. V shed 0 bases and J shed 0 bases, with 3 bases lying between them. The germline gives CDR1 LNHDA, CDR2 SQIVND (reference sequence). The CDR3 is made up of 14 amino acids. This CDR3 reads CASSIDRSNQPQHF. The CDR3 nucleotides are TGTGCCAGTAGTATAGACCGTAGCAATCAGCCCCAGCATTTT.

The chain uses TRBV19 and TRBJ1-5; 8 bases line up with TRBD1. Germline CDR1 LNHDA, CDR2 SQIVND (reference sequence). Losses at the gene ends were 0 bases for V and 9 bases for J; bases not matched to a gene: 7. CDR3 length: 15 residues. The CDR3 coding sequence is TGTGCCAGTAGTATAGAACAGGGGGTGGTAGGGCCCCAGCATTTT. This encodes CASSIEQGVVGPQHF.